The 30 T cell receptor beta chains given below trace back to one sample, sequenced in a study of T cells after yellow fever vaccination. TCRdb fed the 5' RACE reads into MiXCR, producing one record per CDR3 protein. The repertoire holds 500,000 to 650,000 distinct CDR3 sequences, about 13% seen once, with about an eighth in the top ten. The input for sequencing was PBMCs, taken on the day of the yellow fever booster vaccination. Every receptor here comes from a man aged 25 to 40 who received the YFV17D yellow fever vaccine.

This clonotype was counted between two and nine times. The J gene is TRBJ2-5, the V gene TRBV29-1; D gene unclear. CDR3 length equals 14 residues. Germline CDR1 SQVTM, CDR2 ANQGSEA. Trimming left V 2 bases short and J 2 bases short, with 12 bases between. CDR3 bases: TGCAGCGTTGAATGGATCCTTTCGCAAGAGACCCAGTACTTC. The encoded protein is CSVEWILSQETQYF. Full variable domain (missing parts from reference TRBV29-1 and TRBJ2-5): SAVISQKPSRDICQRGTSLTIQCQVDSQVTMMFWYRQQPGQSLTLIATANQGSEATYESGFVIDKFPISRPNLTFSTLTVSNMSPEDSSIYLCSVEWILSQETQYFGPGTRLLVL.

This chain uses TRBV29-1 with TRBJ1-1, with TRBD1 identical over 7 bases. The CDR3 is 13 amino acids. Germline V CDR1 and CDR2: SQVTM, ANQGSEA. V lost 7 bases and J lost 4; bases outside the gene matches: 9. The CDR3, as DNA: TGCAGCGGGCGAGTGACAGGGCGCACTGAAGCTTTCTTT. Translation gives CSGRVTGRTEAFF. The full variable domain, its missing parts supplied by reference TRBV29-1 and TRBJ1-1, is SAVISQKPSRDICQRGTSLTIQCQVDSQVTMMFWYRQQPGQSLTLIATANQGSEATYESGFVIDKFPISRPNLTFSTLTVSNMSPEDSSIYLCSGRVTGRTEAFFGQGTRLTVV.

This clonotype showed up just a few times. The CDR3 spells CASSLGLSTGYTF. The DNA for the CDR3 is TGTGCCAGCAGCTTAGGCCTTAGTACCGGCTACACCTTC. This chain links TRBV7-8 with TRBJ1-2; no clear D. The CDR3 extends over 13 amino acids. Germline V CDR1 and CDR2: SGHVS, FQNEAQ. The V end lost 1 base, the J end lost 8 bases, and 11 bases lay between the germline ends.

The genes are TRBV3-1 and TRBJ2-7; 10 bases line up with TRBD2. The germline CDR1 and CDR2 sequences are LGHDT and YNNKEL (reference sequence). Trimming took 4 bases from V and 6 from J; bases not matched to a gene: 9. There are 15 residues in the CDR3. CDR3 coding DNA: TGTGCCAGCAGCCGAAAGGGCCTAGCGGGAGCCGAGCAGTACTTC. Translated, it gives CASSRKGLAGAEQYF.

The chain combines TRBV7-9 with TRBJ1-4; the D is unclear. Looked up from germline, CDR1 is SEHNR and CDR2 is FQNEAQ (reference sequence). V was shortened by 5 bases and J by 7 bases, with 17 bases between the two germline ends. The CDR3 is made up of 15 amino acids. CDR3 in amino acids: CASSPAGSTGEKLFF. The CDR3 DNA reads TGTGCCAGCAGCCCCGCAGGCAGTACTGGTGAAAAACTGTTTTTT.

This clonotype turned up a few times. The chain employs TRBV4-1 and TRBJ2-2; 8 bases align to TRBD2. The J segment lost 6 bases and the V segment lost 0 bases, leaving 12 bases of the junction unmatched. The CDR3 length is 18 residues. Germline V gene data show CDR1 as MGHRA and CDR2 as YSYEKL. The chain's CDR3 is CASSQDPTSVPPPGELFF. The CDR3 DNA reads as TGCGCCAGCAGCCAAGATCCGACTAGCGTACCTCCCCCCGGGGAGCTGTTTTTT.

The gene calls are TRBV9 and TRBJ1-3; no firm D call. This CDR3 has 13 residues. The ends were cut back, 6 bases at V and 2 bases at J, with 9 bases in the middle. Germline V gene data show CDR1 as SGDLS and CDR2 as YYNGEE. CDR3 loop: CASNPSAGNTIYF. The CDR3 DNA is TGTGCCAGCAACCCGTCGGCTGGAAACACCATATATTTT.

The table lists this clonotype with a few counts. The chain links TRBV6-2 or TRBV6-3 to TRBJ2-7; 7 nucleotides line up with TRBD2. CDR1 is MNHEY and CDR2 is SVGEGT in the germline V gene. V was clipped by 2 bases and J by 3 bases; unmatched bases: 4. CDR3 length: 14 amino acids. The CDR3: CASSYGGEVYEQYF. As DNA, the CDR3 is TGTGCCAGCAGTTACGGGGGGGAAGTCTACGAGCAGTACTTC.

The rearrangement links TRBV7-6 to TRBJ1-5; D not resolved. Trimming cost V 5 bases and J 6 bases, with 11 bases left between them. The CDR3 spans 13 residues. Per germline, CDR1 SGHVS and CDR2 FNYEAQ. As DNA, the CDR3 is TGTGCCAGCAGCGTGGCGGACGGTCAGCCCCAGCATTTT. Amino acid sequence: CASSVADGQPQHF.

The V call is TRBV28, the J call TRBJ2-7, with TRBD1 identical over 10 bases. CDR1 is MDHEN and CDR2 is SYDVKM in the germline V gene. The J segment lost 4 bases and the V segment lost 9 bases, leaving 12 bases of the junction unmatched. The CDR3 length is 15 residues. The CDR3 DNA reads as TGTGCCAGTAGAGTACCGGGACAGGGGAATTACGAGCAGTACTTC. This gives the protein CASRVPGQGNYEQYF. Supplemented by reference TRBV28 and TRBJ2-7, the full variable domain reads DVKVTQSSRYLVKRTGEKVFLECVQDMDHENMFWYRQDPGLGLRLIYFSYDVKMKEKGDIPEGYSVSREKKERFSLILESASTNQTSMYLCASRVPGQGNYEQYFGPGTRLTVT.

This clonotype was seen many times. The rearrangement uses TRBV12-3 or TRBV12-4 and TRBJ2-1, with D perhaps matching TRBD1 (5 bases). V was shortened by 0 bases and J by 7 bases, with 10 bases between the two germline ends. The CDR3 length is 14 residues. The CDR3 bases are TGTGCCAGCAGTTTAGCGCAGGGTCGGAATGAGCAGTTCTTC. The encoded protein is CASSLAQGRNEQFF.

In this sample, this clonotype turned up a few times. The V and J genes are TRBV5-5 and TRBJ1-1; D gene uncertain. Germline CDR1 reads SGHKS; CDR2 reads YYEKEE (reference sequence). V was shortened by 4 bases and J by 0 bases, with 10 bases between the two germline ends. The CDR3 length is 14 residues. CDR3 nucleotides: TGTGCCAGCAGCAAGAACAGCATGAACACTGAAGCTTTCTTT. It is translated as CASSKNSMNTEAFF. Variable domain in full (rest from reference TRBV5-5 and TRBJ1-1): DAGVTQSPTHLIKTRGQQVTLRCSPISGHKSVSWYQQVLGQGPQFIFQYYEKEERGRGNFPDRFSARQFPNYSSELNVNALLLGDSALYLCASSKNSMNTEAFFGQGTRLTVV.

This clonotype has a handful of counts. The rearrangement uses TRBV6-2 or TRBV6-3 and TRBJ2-2, with 8 bases identical to TRBD1. CDR3 length: 13 amino acids. CDR1 is MNHEY, CDR2 SVGEGT, per germline. V shed 6 bases, J shed 5 bases, and the junction held 2 bases outside the gene matches. Here the CDR3 DNA reads TGTGCCAGCAGGGGGACAGGTACCGGGGAGCTGTTTTTT. It codes for CASRGTGTGELFF.

This clonotype showed up just a few times. The chain combines TRBV5-1 with TRBJ2-7; D possibly uses TRBD1 or TRBD2 (5 bases each). The CDR3 is 14 amino acids. The germline V gene has CDR1 SGHRS and CDR2 YFSETQ. V lost 0 bases to trimming and J lost 5 bases, with 12 bases between them. CDR3 protein: CASSLGGNFNEQYF. Written as DNA, the CDR3 is TGCGCCAGCAGCTTGGGGGGGAATTTTAACGAGCAGTACTTC.

The chain is built from TRBV12-3 or TRBV12-4 and TRBJ2-7; D possibly corresponds to TRBD2 (5 bases). The CDR3 runs to 14 residues. With 6 bases removed from V and 0 bases from J, the gap between germline ends came to 12 bases. The CDR3: CASRPGVTSYEQYF. CDR3 DNA sequence: TGTGCCAGCAGACCCGGGGTTACCTCCTACGAGCAGTACTTC.

The table lists this clonotype with a few counts. V usage is TRBV20-1 and J usage is TRBJ1-3, with 9 bases identical to TRBD1. This CDR3 comprises 17 residues. CDR1 is DFQATT and CDR2 is SNEGSKA in the germline V gene (reference sequence). The V gene end was trimmed by 1 base and the J gene end by 0 bases; junction bases not matched to a gene: 7. Here the CDR3 reads CSARVDRGKVSGNTIYF. Written as DNA, the CDR3 is TGCAGTGCTAGAGTGGACAGGGGAAAGGTCTCTGGAAACACCATATATTTT.

This clonotype was counted only a few times. CDR3 in DNA: TGTGCCAGCAGTTTGGGGGGGGCGCTCGAAAAACTGTTTTTT. This codes for CASSLGGALEKLFF. This chain links TRBV12-3 or TRBV12-4 with TRBJ1-4, with D perhaps matching TRBD1 (6 bases). The CDR3 contains 14 residues. V shed 3 bases and J shed 8 bases, with 13 bases lying between them.

This clonotype was counted only a few times. The chain couples TRBV7-2 to TRBJ2-7; possible D gene TRBD1, 6 bases. Per the germline V gene, CDR1 is SGHTA and CDR2 is FQGNSA. Between the trimmed V and J ends, which lost 5 bases and 4 bases, there was a span of 15 bases. The CDR3 has 14 residues. The CDR3 DNA follows: TGTGCCAGCAGCCTATCAGGGGATTCTTACGAGCAGTACTTC. This gives the protein CASSLSGDSYEQYF.

This clonotype was seen more than once but under ten times. The rearrangement links TRBV28 to TRBJ2-2, with D tentatively TRBD1 (5 bases). Germline V gene lookup returns CDR1 MDHEN and CDR2 SYDVKM. The CDR3 spans 13 residues. The V end lost 10 bases, the J end lost 4 bases, and 13 bases lay between the germline ends. CDR3 sequence: CATTTVGTGELFF. The DNA for the CDR3 is TGTGCCACTACGACAGTCGGCACCGGGGAGCTGTTTTTT.

The chain joins TRBV6-4 to TRBJ1-1; 9 bases line up with TRBD1. CDR3 size: 13 residues. J gave up 4 bases and V 6 bases, and 3 bases lay outside the gene matches. Per germline, CDR1 MRHNA and CDR2 SNTAGT. CDR3 bases: TGTGCCAGCAGAACAGGGGGCCCCACTGAAGCTTTCTTT. It codes for CASRTGGPTEAFF.

The rearrangement uses TRBV7-6 and TRBJ2-7, with TRBD2 matching over 13 bases. V shed 2 bases, J shed 1 base, and the junction held 8 bases outside the gene matches. Germline CDR1 reads SGHVS; CDR2 reads FNYEAQ. The CDR3 totals 18 residues. The CDR3 DNA reads as TGTGCCAGCAGCTTACTCCCACCGACTAGCGGGAGGTCCTACGAGCAGTACTTC. Translating it yields CASSLLPPTSGRSYEQYF.

Written as DNA, the CDR3 is TGTGCCAGCAGCAAAGCTCCGGGAGTGATGACCGGGGAGCTGTTTTTT. Translated, it gives CASSKAPGVMTGELFF. This rearrangement joins TRBV21-1 to TRBJ2-2; no DNA check was done on the table's D call, TRBD1. TRBV21-1 is deemed a pseudogene. The CDR3 has 16 amino acids.

The V and J genes are TRBV5-4 and TRBJ2-5; the D call may be TRBD1 or TRBD2 (5 bases each). This CDR3 is 12 amino acids long. Trimming left V 5 bases short and J 11 bases short, with 16 bases between. Germline V gene sequence: CDR1 SGHNT, CDR2 YYREEE (reference sequence). The CDR3 loop is CASSSPRDQQYF. CDR3 nucleotide sequence: TGTGCCAGCAGTTCCCCCCGGGACCAACAGTACTTC.

V is TRBV1 and J is TRBJ2-7; the D call in the table, TRBD1, was not verified against the DNA. TRBV1 constitutes a pseudogene. This CDR3 has 18 amino acids. CDR3 bases: TGCACCAGCAGCCAAGAATGGACGCGGGACGACTCTTCATCCGAGCAGTACTTC. Translating it yields CTSSQEWTRDDSSSEQYF.

The gene calls are TRBV20-1 and TRBJ2-7, with 9 bases that match TRBD1. The germline V gene encodes CDR1 DFQATT and CDR2 SNEGSKA (reference sequence). Germline trimming cut 4 bases from V and 1 base from J; bases unmatched to any gene: 5. The CDR3 contains 14 residues. The CDR3 DNA is TGCAGTGCTACACCGGGACAGGGATCCTACGAGCAGTACTTC. Protein: CSATPGQGSYEQYF.

This clonotype was picked up many times. The rearrangement joins TRBV7-2 to TRBJ2-3; D unresolved. The length of the CDR3 is 11 residues. Germline-derived CDR1 and CDR2 are SGHTA and FQGNSA. The V end was cut by 6 bases, the J end by 2 bases, with 3 bases between. CDR3 sequence: CASRVTDTQYF. DNA of the CDR3: TGTGCCAGCAGGGTCACAGATACGCAGTATTTT.

CDR3 bases: TGTGCCAGCAGCTTACTTTCGCGGGGGGCGGCTTGGAACACTGAAGCTTTCTTT. Protein: CASSLLSRGAAWNTEAFF. The rearrangement joins TRBV11-2 to TRBJ1-1; D perhaps matches TRBD1 (6 bases). CDR3 length: 18 residues. Germline values: CDR1 SGHAT, CDR2 FQNNGV. V was clipped by 2 bases and J by 1 base, with 20 bases between them.

The chain joins TRBV28 to TRBJ2-3; 12 nucleotides agree with TRBD2. This CDR3 is built from 15 residues. Germline V gene lookup returns CDR1 MDHEN and CDR2 SYDVKM. V lost 7 bases to trimming and J lost 5 bases; unmatched junction nucleotides: 7. In nucleotides, the CDR3 is TGTGCCAGCACACCACTAGCGGGAGGAGGAGATACGCAGTATTTT. Translation gives CASTPLAGGGDTQYF. Using reference TRBV28 and TRBJ2-3 for the parts outside the CDR3, the full variable domain is DVKVTQSSRYLVKRTGEKVFLECVQDMDHENMFWYRQDPGLGLRLIYFSYDVKMKEKGDIPEGYSVSREKKERFSLILESASTNQTSMYLCASTPLAGGGDTQYFGPGTRLTVL.

This clonotype was counted between two and nine times. The J gene is TRBJ2-7, the V gene TRBV7-2, with 9 bases matching TRBD1. J lost 6 bases, V lost 1 base, and 10 bases had no gene match. The CDR3 has 16 amino acids. The germline CDR1 and CDR2 sequences are SGHTA and FQGNSA. The CDR3 DNA reads TGTGCCAGCAGCTTAGACAGCGACAGGGGGTCTATCGAGCAGTACTTC. This translates into CASSLDSDRGSIEQYF.

The rearrangement uses TRBV11-2 and TRBJ1-6; the D is unclear. V dropped 0 bases and J dropped 0 bases, with 15 bases sitting between them. CDR3 length: 19 residues. Per germline, CDR1 SGHAT and CDR2 FQNNGV. CDR3 nucleotides: TGTGCCAGCAGCTTAGATAACCTACCCCCAGGCTCCTATAATTCACCCCTCCACTTT. It encodes CASSLDNLPPGSYNSPLHF.